Below are 24 T cell receptor beta chains sequenced from a single sample in a study of T cell responses to AZD1222 COVID-19 vaccine. Repertoires were generated with immunoSEQ multiplex PCR, while TCRdb's copy carries only in-frame clones and drops some. The sample yields 97,000 or so clones, 90% to 95% seen once. Sequenced material: peripheral blood, taken 28 days after the second AZD1222 dose. Receptors originate from an adult who received the AZD1222 COVID-19 vaccine.

The chain employs TRBV28 and TRBJ2-7; 10 bases line up with TRBD2. This CDR3 has 14 amino acids. Trimming cost V 3 bases and J 6 bases; bases outside gene matches: 5. Germline CDR1 and CDR2: MDHEN and SYDVKM. CDR3 residues: CASSFPSGGGEQYF. As DNA, the CDR3 is TGTGCCAGCAGTTTCCCTAGCGGGGGAGGCGAGCAGTACTTC.

V usage is TRBV7-9 and J usage is TRBJ2-6; D remains ambiguous. V was pared by 4 bases and J by 2 bases, with 15 bases between. Germline CDR1 reads SEHNR; CDR2 reads FQNEAQ (reference sequence). This CDR3 spans 17 amino acids. CDR3 region: CASSSSLSRTGANVLTF. CDR3 coding DNA: TGTGCCAGCAGCTCCTCACTCTCCCGGACTGGGGCCAACGTCCTGACTTTC.

The genes are TRBV24-1 and TRBJ2-2; D is ambiguous. Germline CDR1 and CDR2: KGHDR and SFDVKD. The CDR3 consists of 13 residues. V was trimmed by 9 bases and J by 0 bases, leaving 7 bases between them. The CDR3 region has the DNA TGTGCCACCCAAGCCCCGAACACCGGGGAGCTGTTTTTT. As protein: CATQAPNTGELFF.

The rearrangement links TRBV24-1 to TRBJ2-5; 12 bases map to TRBD1. Unmatched junction bases numbered 4, after V lost 5 bases and J lost 4 bases. The CDR3 totals 15 residues. Per the germline V gene, CDR1 is KGHDR and CDR2 is SFDVKD. In DNA, the CDR3 is TGTGCCACCAGTGGGATGGGACAGGGGGCAGAGACCCAGTACTTC. As protein: CATSGMGQGAETQYF.

This clone was observed once. The V call is TRBV7-2, the J call TRBJ2-5; 11 bases line up with TRBD2. CDR1 SGHTA and CDR2 FQGNSA come from the germline V gene. Trimming removed 7 bases from V and 4 bases from J; junction bases left unmatched: 5. The CDR3 sequence is 14 residues long. The CDR3 reads CASKLAGVIETQYF. The CDR3 bases are TGTGCCAGCAAACTAGCGGGAGTAATAGAGACCCAGTACTTC.

This chain connects TRBV7-8 to TRBJ2-7, with D possibly being TRBD2 (5 bases). The CDR3 spans 11 residues. Per germline, CDR1 SGHVS and CDR2 FQNEAQ. Trimming took 4 bases from V and 7 from J, leaving 8 bases between them. Written as DNA, the CDR3 is TGTGCCAGCAGCTCGTTAGCGGAGCAGTACTTC. It encodes CASSSLAEQYF.

This clone was detected only a few times. The chain carries TRBV24-1 and TRBJ1-1, with TRBD1 as a possible D gene (5 bases). Trimming took 6 bases from V and 4 from J, leaving 11 bases between them. This CDR3 is built from 13 residues. In germline, CDR1 is KGHDR, CDR2 SFDVKD. The CDR3 loop reads CATSRGTGTEAFF. The CDR3 coding sequence is TGTGCCACCAGTAGAGGGACGGGCACTGAAGCTTTCTTT.

The chain uses TRBV7-2 and TRBJ2-7; no firm D call. Trimming took off 1 base at V and 7 bases at J, with 8 bases between the two ends. Germline assignment: CDR1 SGHTA and CDR2 FQGNSA. This CDR3 spans 12 amino acids. The CDR3 loop reads CASSLGLKEQYF. As DNA, the CDR3 is TGTGCCAGCAGCTTAGGCCTTAAGGAGCAGTACTTC. The full variable domain, with the rest looked up from reference TRBV7-2 and TRBJ2-7, is GAGVSQSPSNKVTEKGKDVELRCDPISGHTALYWYRQSLGQGLEFLIYFQGNSAPDKSGLPSDRFSAERTGGSVSTLTIQRTQQEDSAVYLCASSLGLKEQYFGPGTRLTVT.

The chain carries TRBV28 and TRBJ2-7; D gene ambiguous. The CDR3 loop spans 13 amino acids. The germline CDR1 and CDR2 sequences are MDHEN and SYDVKM. V dropped 6 bases and J dropped 6 bases, with 15 bases sitting between them. In DNA, the CDR3 is TGTGCCAGCAGACTCCGGACCGGTTCCGAGCAGTACTTC. Residues: CASRLRTGSEQYF.

The CDR3: CASSQNRAGANVLTF. The CDR3, as DNA: TGTGCCAGCAGTCAGAACAGGGCTGGGGCCAACGTCCTGACTTTC. The V and J genes are TRBV6-2 or TRBV6-3 and TRBJ2-6, with a weak D call TRBD1 (6 bases). The CDR3 runs 15 residues. The V gene lost 5 bases and the J gene lost 2 bases, with 10 bases spanning the gap. Germline loops: CDR1 MNHEY, CDR2 SVGEGT.

In DNA form, the CDR3 reads TGTGCCAGCAGTAGGGACAGGAGCATGAACACTGAAGCTTTCTTT. Residues: CASSRDRSMNTEAFF. V usage is TRBV6-5 and J usage is TRBJ1-1, with 8 nucleotides matching TRBD1. Germline lookup yields CDR1 MNHEY and CDR2 SVGAGI. V trimming: 5 bases; J trimming: 0 bases; junction bases outside the gene matches: 5. This CDR3 has 15 amino acids.

J is TRBJ1-5 and V is TRBV28; no firm D call. Germline CDR1 reads MDHEN; CDR2 reads SYDVKM. The germline V and J ends were trimmed by 5 bases and 4 bases, with 9 bases remaining between them. CDR3 length: 13 amino acids. The CDR3 bases are TGTGCCAGCAGTCCGTACCGTAATCAGCCCCAGCATTTT. Translated: CASSPYRNQPQHF.

This clone was recorded a few times. The rearrangement links TRBV2 to TRBJ2-3; 7 bases fit TRBD2. CDR1 is SNHLY, CDR2 FYNNEI, per germline. Trimming at V came to 5 bases and at J to 4 bases, leaving 12 bases not matched to a gene. The CDR3 length is 16 residues. In DNA, the CDR3 is TGTGCCAGCAGTACCCTGTCGGGGGGAACGGCAGATACGCAGTATTTT. Translating gives CASSTLSGGTADTQYF.

This chain links TRBV6-2 or TRBV6-3 with TRBJ1-1; no reliable D call. The CDR3 totals 14 residues. V lost 2 bases and J 1 base, leaving 8 bases between the germline ends. Germline values: CDR1 MNHEY, CDR2 SVGEGT. The CDR3 region is CASSYGPRNTEAFF. In nucleotides, the CDR3 is TGTGCCAGCAGTTACGGACCGAGGAACACTGAAGCTTTCTTT.

The rearrangement uses TRBV2 and TRBJ1-4; the D gene is possibly TRBD1 (6 bases). The CDR3 totals 12 residues. V was pared by 6 bases and J by 10 bases, with 12 bases between. Germline V gives CDR1 SNHLY, CDR2 FYNNEI. CDR3 DNA sequence: TGTGCCAGCAGGGCAGCACAGGGAAAACTGTTTTTT. Amino acid sequence: CASRAAQGKLFF.

The chain carries TRBV5-1 and TRBJ2-7, with 7 bases aligning to TRBD1. The CDR3 runs to 13 residues. The germline V gene has CDR1 SGHRS and CDR2 YFSETQ. V was pared by 5 bases and J by 5 bases, with 7 bases of the junction left unmatched. CDR3 DNA sequence: TGCGCCAGCAGTAAATCAGACAGGGACGAGCAGTACTTC. It is translated as CASSKSDRDEQYF.

This CDR3 reads CATSDSGPNTEAFF. The CDR3 DNA reads as TGTGCCACCAGTGATTCGGGACCGAACACTGAAGCTTTCTTT. The chain is built from TRBV24-1 and TRBJ1-1, with D possibly TRBD1 on 5 matching bases. V lost 2 bases and J lost 1, with 7 bases in between. The CDR3 consists of 14 residues. CDR1 KGHDR and CDR2 SFDVKD come from the germline V gene.

This chain's CDR3 is CASRRTGGHYGYTF. The CDR3 region has the DNA TGTGCCAGCAGGCGTACAGGGGGCCACTATGGCTACACCTTC. The genes are TRBV5-4 and TRBJ1-2, with 9 bases fitting TRBD1. Trimming removed 5 bases from V and 3 bases from J; junction bases left unmatched: 5. This CDR3 contains 14 residues. The V gene's germline CDR1 is SGHNT and CDR2 YYREEE (reference sequence).

J is TRBJ2-2 and V is TRBV28; TRBD2 agrees at 13 bases. Germline CDR1 MDHEN, CDR2 SYDVKM. V lost 4 bases to trimming and J lost 6 bases; unmatched junction nucleotides: 5. CDR3 size: 16 residues. CDR3 nucleotide sequence: TGTGCCAGCAGTTCACCTACTAGCGGGAGGGCCGGGGAGCTGTTTTTT. This translates into CASSSPTSGRAGELFF.

V and J are TRBV5-6 and TRBJ2-7; D may be TRBD2 (5 bases). Germline lookup yields CDR1 SGHDT and CDR2 YYEEEE. The CDR3 is made up of 14 amino acids. V was clipped by 3 bases and J by 2 bases, with 12 bases between them. The CDR3 protein is CASSSSGVPYEQYF. The CDR3 nucleotides are TGTGCCAGCAGCTCGTCCGGGGTCCCCTACGAGCAGTACTTC.

The CDR3 sequence: CASSVGGASGRGEQFF. The CDR3 DNA sequence: TGTGCCAGCAGCGTAGGAGGGGCTAGCGGGAGGGGTGAGCAGTTCTTC. This chain uses TRBV9 with TRBJ2-1; 12 bases agree with TRBD2. The CDR3 length is 16 residues. The trim removed 0 bases at V and 9 bases at J, leaving 7 bases unmatched. Germline CDR1 SGDLS, CDR2 YYNGEE.

V and J are TRBV6-2 or TRBV6-3 and TRBJ1-5; TRBD1 matches at 8 bases. The trim removed 2 bases at V and 5 bases at J, leaving 2 bases unmatched. The CDR3 has 14 amino acids. Germline values: CDR1 MNHEY, CDR2 SVGEGT. CDR3 coding DNA: TGTGCCAGCAGTTACCCGACAGGGGATCAGCCCCAGCATTTT. This encodes CASSYPTGDQPQHF.

The chain combines TRBV5-1 with TRBJ2-7, with D possibly being TRBD1 or TRBD2 (6 bases each). The CDR3 sequence is 15 residues long. The V and J ends lost 4 bases and 3 bases respectively, with 17 bases between them. CDR1 SGHRS and CDR2 YFSETQ come from the germline V gene. The CDR3 DNA sequence: TGCGCCAGCAGCCAGGTCGTGAGGGGGGACTACGAGCAGTACTTC. It translates to CASSQVVRGDYEQYF.

The rearrangement joins TRBV7-2 to TRBJ2-7; D unclear. Germline CDR1 and CDR2: SGHTA and FQGNSA. The V and J ends lost 3 bases and 3 bases respectively, with 12 bases between them. This CDR3 spans 14 amino acids. The CDR3 is CASSFFGEHYEQYF. CDR3 coding DNA: TGTGCCAGCAGCTTTTTTGGCGAGCACTACGAGCAGTACTTC.